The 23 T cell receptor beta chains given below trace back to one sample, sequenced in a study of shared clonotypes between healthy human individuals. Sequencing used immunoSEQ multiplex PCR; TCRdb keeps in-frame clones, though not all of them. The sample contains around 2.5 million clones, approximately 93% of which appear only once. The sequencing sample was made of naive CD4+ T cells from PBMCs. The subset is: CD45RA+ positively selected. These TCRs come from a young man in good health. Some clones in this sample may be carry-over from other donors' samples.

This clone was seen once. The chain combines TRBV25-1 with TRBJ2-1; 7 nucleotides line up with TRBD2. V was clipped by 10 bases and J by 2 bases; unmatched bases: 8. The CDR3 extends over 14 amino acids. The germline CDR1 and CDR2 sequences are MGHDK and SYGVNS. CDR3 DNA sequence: TGTGCCACAACTCCTAGCGGTGCCTACAATGAGCAGTTCTTC. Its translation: CATTPSGAYNEQFF.

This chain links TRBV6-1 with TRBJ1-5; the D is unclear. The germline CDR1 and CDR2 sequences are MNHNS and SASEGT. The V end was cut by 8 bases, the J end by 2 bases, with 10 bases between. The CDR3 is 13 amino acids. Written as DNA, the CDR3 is TGTGCCAGCCGCTTTGGGGGCAATCAGCCCCAGCATTTT. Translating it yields CASRFGGNQPQHF.

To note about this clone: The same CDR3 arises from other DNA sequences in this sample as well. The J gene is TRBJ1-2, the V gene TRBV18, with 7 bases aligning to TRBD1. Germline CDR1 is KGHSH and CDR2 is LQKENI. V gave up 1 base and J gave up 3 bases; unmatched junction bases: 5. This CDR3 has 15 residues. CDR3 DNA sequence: TGTGCCAGCTCACCACTTGCAGGGACAGACTATGGCTACACCTTC. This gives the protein CASSPLAGTDYGYTF.

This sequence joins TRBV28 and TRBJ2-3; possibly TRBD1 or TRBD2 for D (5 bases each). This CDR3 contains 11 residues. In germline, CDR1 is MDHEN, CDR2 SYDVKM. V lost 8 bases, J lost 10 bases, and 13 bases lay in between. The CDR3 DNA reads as TGTGCCAGCTCCGGGGCCGGGGCGCAGTATTTT. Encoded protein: CASSGAGAQYF.

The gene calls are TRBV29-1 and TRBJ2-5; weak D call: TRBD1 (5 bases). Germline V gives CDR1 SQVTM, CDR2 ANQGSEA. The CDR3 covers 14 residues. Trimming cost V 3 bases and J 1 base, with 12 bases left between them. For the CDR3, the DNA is TGCAGCGTTGAGGGGCAGGCCTTCCAAGAGACCCAGTACTTC. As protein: CSVEGQAFQETQYF.

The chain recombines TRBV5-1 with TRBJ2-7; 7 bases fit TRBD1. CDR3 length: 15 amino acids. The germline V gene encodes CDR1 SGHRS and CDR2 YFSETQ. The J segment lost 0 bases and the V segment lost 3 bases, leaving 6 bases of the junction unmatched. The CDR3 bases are TGCGCCAGCAGCTGGGGGACAGCAAACTCCTACGAGCAGTACTTC. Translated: CASSWGTANSYEQYF.

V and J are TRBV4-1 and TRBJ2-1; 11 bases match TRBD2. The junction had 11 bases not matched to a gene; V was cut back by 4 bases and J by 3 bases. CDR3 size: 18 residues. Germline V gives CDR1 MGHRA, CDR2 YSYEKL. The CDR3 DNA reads TGCGCCAGCAGCCCGAAAGGTACTAGCGGGAGTATCTACAATGAGCAGTTCTTC. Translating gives CASSPKGTSGSIYNEQFF.

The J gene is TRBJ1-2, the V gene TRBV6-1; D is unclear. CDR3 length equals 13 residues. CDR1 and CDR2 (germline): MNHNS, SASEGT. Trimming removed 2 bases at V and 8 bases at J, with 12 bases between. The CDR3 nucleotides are TGTGCCAGCAGTGAAATGGCAGTCGGAGGCTACACCTTC. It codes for CASSEMAVGGYTF.

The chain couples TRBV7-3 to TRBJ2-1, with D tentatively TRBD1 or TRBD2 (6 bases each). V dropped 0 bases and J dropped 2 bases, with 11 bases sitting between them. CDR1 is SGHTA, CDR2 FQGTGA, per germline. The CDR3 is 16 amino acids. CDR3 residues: CASSLTGGRTYNEQFF. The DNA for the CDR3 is TGTGCCAGCAGCTTAACGGGGGGCCGCACCTACAATGAGCAGTTCTTC. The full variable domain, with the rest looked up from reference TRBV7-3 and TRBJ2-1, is GAGVSQTPSNKVTEKGKYVELRCDPISGHTALYWYRQSLGQGPEFLIYFQGTGAADDSGLPNDRFFAVRPEGSVSTLKIQRTERGDSAVYLCASSLTGGRTYNEQFFGPGTRLTVL.

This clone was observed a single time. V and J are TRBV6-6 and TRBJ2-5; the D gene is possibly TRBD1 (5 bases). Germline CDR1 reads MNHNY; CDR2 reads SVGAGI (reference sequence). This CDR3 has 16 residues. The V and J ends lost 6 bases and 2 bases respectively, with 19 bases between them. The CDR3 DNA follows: TGTGCCAGCAGCCGGAGTTCCTGGACACTTCAAGAGACCCAGTACTTC. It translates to CASSRSSWTLQETQYF.

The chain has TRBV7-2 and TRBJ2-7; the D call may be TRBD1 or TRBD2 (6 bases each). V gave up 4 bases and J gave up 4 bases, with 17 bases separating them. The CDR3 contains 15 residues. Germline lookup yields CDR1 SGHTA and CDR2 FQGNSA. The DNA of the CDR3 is TGTGCCAGCAGCTCGAGTGGGGGGCCAAGATACGAGCAGTACTTC. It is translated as CASSSSGGPRYEQYF. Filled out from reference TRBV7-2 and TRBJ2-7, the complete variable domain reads GAGVSQSPSNKVTEKGKDVELRCDPISGHTALYWYRQSLGQGLEFLIYFQGNSAPDKSGLPSDRFSAERTGGSVSTLTIQRTQQEDSAVYLCASSSSGGPRYEQYFGPGTRLTVT.

The CDR3 region is CASNPTSLYEQYF. The DNA for the CDR3 is TGTGCCAGCAACCCCACTAGTCTCTACGAGCAGTACTTC. The V and J genes are TRBV28 and TRBJ2-7; perhaps TRBD2 as D (5 bases). Germline-derived CDR1 and CDR2 are MDHEN and SYDVKM. The germline V and J ends were trimmed by 7 bases and 3 bases, with 13 bases remaining between them. The CDR3 is made up of 13 amino acids.

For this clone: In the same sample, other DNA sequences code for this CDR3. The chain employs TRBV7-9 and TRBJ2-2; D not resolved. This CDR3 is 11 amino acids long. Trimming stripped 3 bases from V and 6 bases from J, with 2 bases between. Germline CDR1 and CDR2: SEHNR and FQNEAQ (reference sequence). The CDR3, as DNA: TGTGCCAGCAGCTTCGCCGGGGAGCTGTTTTTT. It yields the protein CASSFAGELFF.

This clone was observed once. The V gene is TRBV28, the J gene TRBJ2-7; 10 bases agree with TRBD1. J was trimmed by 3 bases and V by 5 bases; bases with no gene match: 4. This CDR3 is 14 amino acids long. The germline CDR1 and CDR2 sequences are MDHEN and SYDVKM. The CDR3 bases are TGTGCCAGCAGTCCGACAGGGGGCATCTACGAGCAGTACTTC. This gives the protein CASSPTGGIYEQYF. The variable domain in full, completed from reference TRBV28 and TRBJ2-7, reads DVKVTQSSRYLVKRTGEKVFLECVQDMDHENMFWYRQDPGLGLRLIYFSYDVKMKEKGDIPEGYSVSREKKERFSLILESASTNQTSMYLCASSPTGGIYEQYFGPGTRLTVT.

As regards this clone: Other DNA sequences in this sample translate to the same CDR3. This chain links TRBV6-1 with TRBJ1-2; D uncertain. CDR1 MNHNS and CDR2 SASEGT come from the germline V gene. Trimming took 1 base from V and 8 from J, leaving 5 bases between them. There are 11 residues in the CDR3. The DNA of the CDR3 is TGTGCCAGCAGTGAAGTACGGGGCTACACCTTC. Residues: CASSEVRGYTF.

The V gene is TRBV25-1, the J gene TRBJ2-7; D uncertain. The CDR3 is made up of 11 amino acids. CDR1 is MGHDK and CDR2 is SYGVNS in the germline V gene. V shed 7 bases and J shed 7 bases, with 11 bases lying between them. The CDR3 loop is CASTAPKEQYF. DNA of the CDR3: TGTGCCAGCACCGCACCAAAGGAGCAGTACTTC.

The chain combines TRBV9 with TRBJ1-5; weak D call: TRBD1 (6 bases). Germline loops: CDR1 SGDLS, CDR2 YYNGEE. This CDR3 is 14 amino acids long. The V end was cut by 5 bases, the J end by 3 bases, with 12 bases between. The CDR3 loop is CASSNTGTNQPQHF. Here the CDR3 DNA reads TGTGCCAGCAGTAATACAGGGACCAATCAGCCCCAGCATTTT.

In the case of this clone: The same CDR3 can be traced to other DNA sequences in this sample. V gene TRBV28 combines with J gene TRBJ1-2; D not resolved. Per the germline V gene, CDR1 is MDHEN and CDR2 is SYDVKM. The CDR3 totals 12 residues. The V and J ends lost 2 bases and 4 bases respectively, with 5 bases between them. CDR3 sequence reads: CASSLALYGYTF. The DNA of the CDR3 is TGTGCCAGCAGTTTAGCCCTCTATGGCTACACCTTC.

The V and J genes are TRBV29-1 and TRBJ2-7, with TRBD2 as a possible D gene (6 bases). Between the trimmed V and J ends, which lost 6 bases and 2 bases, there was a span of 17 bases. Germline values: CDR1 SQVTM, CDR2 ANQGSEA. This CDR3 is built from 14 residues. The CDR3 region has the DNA TGCAGCGTCGCAGGACTACCGGCTACCTACGAGCAGTACTTC. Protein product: CSVAGLPATYEQYF.

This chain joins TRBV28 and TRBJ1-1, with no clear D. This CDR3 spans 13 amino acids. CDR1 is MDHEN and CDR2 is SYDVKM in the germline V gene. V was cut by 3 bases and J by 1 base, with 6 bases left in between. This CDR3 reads CASSFLENTEAFF. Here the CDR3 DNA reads TGTGCCAGCAGTTTCTTGGAGAACACTGAAGCTTTCTTT.

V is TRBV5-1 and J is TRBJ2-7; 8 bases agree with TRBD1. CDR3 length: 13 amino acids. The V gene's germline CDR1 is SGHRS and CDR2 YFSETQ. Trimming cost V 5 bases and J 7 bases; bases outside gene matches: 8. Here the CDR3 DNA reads TGCGCCAGCAGTAGGACAGGGTCTGGGGAGCAGTACTTC. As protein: CASSRTGSGEQYF.

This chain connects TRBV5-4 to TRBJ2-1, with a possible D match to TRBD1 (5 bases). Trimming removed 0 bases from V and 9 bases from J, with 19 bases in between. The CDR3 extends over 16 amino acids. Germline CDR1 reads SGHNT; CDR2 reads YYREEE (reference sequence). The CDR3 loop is CASSLGIGRDRAEQFF. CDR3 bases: TGTGCCAGCAGCTTGGGTATCGGCAGGGATAGGGCTGAGCAGTTCTTC.

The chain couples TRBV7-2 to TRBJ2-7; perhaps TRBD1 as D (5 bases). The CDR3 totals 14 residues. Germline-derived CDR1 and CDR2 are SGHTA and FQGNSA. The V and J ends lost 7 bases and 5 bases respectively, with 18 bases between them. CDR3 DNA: TGTGCCAGCACCATTAGGGCAGGGCCCAACGAGCAGTACTTC. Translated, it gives CASTIRAGPNEQYF.